The clone carrying this T cell receptor beta chain was recorded a few times. Its antigen is as yet unknown. TCRdb keeps only in-frame clones here, not all; method: immunoSEQ multiplex PCR. The sample contains 60,000 to 80,000 clones, more than 80% of which appear only once. This record comes from a study of OX40 agonist ivuxolimab in advanced cancers. Study-wide findings and caveats: Expanded clones were, on average, more numerous in CD8+ T cells than in CD4+.

From germline, CDR1 is SGHTA and CDR2 FQGNSA. Trimming took 1 base from V and 1 from J, leaving 7 bases between them. The CDR3 spans 14 residues. This TCR was sampled from an adult with an advanced solid tumor such as melanoma, head and neck, liver or kidney cancer. J is TRBJ2-5 and V is TRBV7-2; D ambiguous. Sequencing was performed on CD4+ or CD8+ T cells sorted from blood, taken in a trial of the OX40 agonist ivuxolimab. In DNA, the CDR3 is TGTGCCAGCAGCTTAGTCAGCTTCCAAGAGACCCAGTACTTC. Translation gives CASSLVSFQETQYF.